This T cell receptor (beta chain) was captured by sequencing in a study of T cell repertoires in cytomegalovirus infection. The overall study: In public TCR beta signatures, there were indications of both CMV infection and matching HLA type. The study, taken as a whole, reports: Clonotypes of TCR beta that were HLA-C-restricted and CMV-specific dominated the ex vivo response. Cumulative public TCR beta family frequency identified carriers of CMV plus the relevant HLA.

MiXCR, applied by TCRdb to the reads, yields one record per CDR3 protein. The data show around 300,000 distinct CDR3 sequences, under 30% seen once. This clonotype was detected only once. Its antigen is not identified. A much larger clone differs by one base, so this may be a read error. CDR1 is SGHTA, CDR2 FQGNSA, per germline. Trimming took off 5 bases at V and 2 bases at J, with 13 bases between the two ends. The CDR3 covers 14 residues. The sequenced material came from PBMCs. The TCR originated in a human donor in good health (CMV status not recorded). Some clones in this sample may be carry-over from other donors' samples. V gene TRBV7-2 combines with J gene TRBJ2-7, with D uncertain. The CDR3 region has the DNA TGTGCCAGCAGCACGAGTGGAGCTCCCTACGAGCAGTACTTC. This sequence encodes CASSTSGAPYEQYF.